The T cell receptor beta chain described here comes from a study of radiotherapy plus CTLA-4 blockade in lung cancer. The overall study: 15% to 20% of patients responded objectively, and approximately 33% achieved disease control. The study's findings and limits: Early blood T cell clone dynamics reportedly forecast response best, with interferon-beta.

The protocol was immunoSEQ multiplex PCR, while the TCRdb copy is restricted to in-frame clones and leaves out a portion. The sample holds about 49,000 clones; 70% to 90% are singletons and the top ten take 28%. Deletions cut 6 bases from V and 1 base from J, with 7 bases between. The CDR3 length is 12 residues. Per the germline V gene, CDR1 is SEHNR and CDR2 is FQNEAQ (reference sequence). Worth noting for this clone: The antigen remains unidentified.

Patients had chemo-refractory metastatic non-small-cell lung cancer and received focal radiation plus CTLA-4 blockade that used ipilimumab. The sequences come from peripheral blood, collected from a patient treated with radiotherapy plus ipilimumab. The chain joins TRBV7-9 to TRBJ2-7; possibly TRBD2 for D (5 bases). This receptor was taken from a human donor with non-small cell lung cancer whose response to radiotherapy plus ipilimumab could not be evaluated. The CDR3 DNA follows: TGTGCCAGCAGGAGGGATTCCTACGAGCAGTACTTC. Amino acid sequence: CASRRDSYEQYF.